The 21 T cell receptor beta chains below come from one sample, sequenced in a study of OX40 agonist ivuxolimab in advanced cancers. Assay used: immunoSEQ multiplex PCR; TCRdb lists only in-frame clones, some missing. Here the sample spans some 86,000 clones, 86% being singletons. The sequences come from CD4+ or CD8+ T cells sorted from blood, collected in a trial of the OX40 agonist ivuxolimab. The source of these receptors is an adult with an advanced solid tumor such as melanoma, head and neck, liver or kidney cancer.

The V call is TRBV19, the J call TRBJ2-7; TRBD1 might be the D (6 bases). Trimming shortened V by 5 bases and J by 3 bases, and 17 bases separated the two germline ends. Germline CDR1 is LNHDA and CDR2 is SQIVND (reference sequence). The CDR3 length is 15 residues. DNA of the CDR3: TGTGCCAGTAGTGCTCCAGGGCTCAGGGGCTACGAGCAGTACTTC. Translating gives CASSAPGLRGYEQYF.

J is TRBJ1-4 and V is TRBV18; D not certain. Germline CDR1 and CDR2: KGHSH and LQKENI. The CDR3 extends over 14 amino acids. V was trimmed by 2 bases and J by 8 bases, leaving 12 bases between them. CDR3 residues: CASSPGTREEKLFF. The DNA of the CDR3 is TGTGCCAGCTCACCAGGCACCCGGGAAGAAAAACTGTTTTTT.

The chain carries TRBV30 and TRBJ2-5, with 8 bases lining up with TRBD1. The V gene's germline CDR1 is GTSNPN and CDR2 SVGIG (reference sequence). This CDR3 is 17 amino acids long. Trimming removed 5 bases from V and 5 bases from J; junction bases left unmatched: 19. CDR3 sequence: CAWGPKYRGLGWETQYF. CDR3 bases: TGTGCCTGGGGACCTAAATACAGGGGGTTGGGGTGGGAGACCCAGTACTTC.

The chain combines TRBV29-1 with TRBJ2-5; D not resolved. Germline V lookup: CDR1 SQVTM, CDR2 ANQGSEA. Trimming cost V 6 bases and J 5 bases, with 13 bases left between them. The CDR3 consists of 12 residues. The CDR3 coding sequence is TGCAGCGTCCAACAGAGTGGGGAGACCCAGTACTTC. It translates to CSVQQSGETQYF.

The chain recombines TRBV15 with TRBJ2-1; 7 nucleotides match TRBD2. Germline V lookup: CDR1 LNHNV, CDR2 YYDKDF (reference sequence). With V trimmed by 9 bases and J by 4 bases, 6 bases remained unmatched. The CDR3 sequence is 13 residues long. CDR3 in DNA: TGTGCCACAAGCGGGGACCCTTACAATGAGCAGTTCTTC. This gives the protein CATSGDPYNEQFF. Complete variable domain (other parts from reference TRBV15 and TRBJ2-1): DAMVIQNPRYQVTQFGKPVTLSCSQTLNHNVMYWYQQKSSQAPKLLFHYYDKDFNNEADTPDNFQSRRPNTSFCFLDIRSPGLGDTAMYLCATSGDPYNEQFFGPGTRLTVL.

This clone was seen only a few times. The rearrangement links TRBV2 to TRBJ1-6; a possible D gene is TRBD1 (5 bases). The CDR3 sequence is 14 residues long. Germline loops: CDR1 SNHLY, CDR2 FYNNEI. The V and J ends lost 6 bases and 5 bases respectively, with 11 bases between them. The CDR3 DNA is TGTGCCAGCAGCTTTTCGGGGGATAATTCACCCCTCCACTTT. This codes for CASSFSGDNSPLHF.

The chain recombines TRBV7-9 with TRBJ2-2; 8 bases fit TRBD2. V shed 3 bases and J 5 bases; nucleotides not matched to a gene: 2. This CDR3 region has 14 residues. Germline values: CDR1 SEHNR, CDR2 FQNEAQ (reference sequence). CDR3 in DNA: TGTGCCAGCAGCTTGGCTAGCGGGACCGGGGAGCTGTTTTTT. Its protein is CASSLASGTGELFF.

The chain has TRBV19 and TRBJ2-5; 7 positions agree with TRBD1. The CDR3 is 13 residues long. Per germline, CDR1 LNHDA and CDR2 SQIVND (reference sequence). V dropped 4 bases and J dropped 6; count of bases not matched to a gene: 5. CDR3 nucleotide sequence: TGTGCCAGTAGTAGAACAGGGGAACAGACCCAGTACTTC. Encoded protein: CASSRTGEQTQYF. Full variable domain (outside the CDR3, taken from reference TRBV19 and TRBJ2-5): DGGITQSPKYLFRKEGQNVTLSCEQNLNHDAMYWYRQDPGQGLRLIYYSQIVNDFQKGDIAEGYSVSREKKESFPLTVTSAQKNPTAFYLCASSRTGEQTQYFGPGTRLLVL.

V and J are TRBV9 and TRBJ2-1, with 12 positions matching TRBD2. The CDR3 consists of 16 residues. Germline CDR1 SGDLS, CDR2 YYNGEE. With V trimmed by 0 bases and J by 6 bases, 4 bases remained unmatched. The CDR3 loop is CASSVGRLAGVNEQFF. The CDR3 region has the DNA TGTGCCAGCAGCGTAGGAAGACTAGCGGGAGTCAATGAGCAGTTCTTC.

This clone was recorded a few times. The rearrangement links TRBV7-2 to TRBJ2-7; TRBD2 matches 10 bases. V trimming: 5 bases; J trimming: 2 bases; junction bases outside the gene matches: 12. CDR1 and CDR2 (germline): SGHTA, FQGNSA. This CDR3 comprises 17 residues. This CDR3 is CASSPRGAGGPAYEQYF. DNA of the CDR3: TGTGCCAGCAGCCCCCGAGGAGCGGGAGGGCCCGCCTACGAGCAGTACTTC.

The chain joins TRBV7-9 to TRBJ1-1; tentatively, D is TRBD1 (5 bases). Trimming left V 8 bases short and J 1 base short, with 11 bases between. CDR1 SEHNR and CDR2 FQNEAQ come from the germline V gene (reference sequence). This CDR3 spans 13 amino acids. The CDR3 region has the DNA TGTGCCAGCTCGGACCAGGGGAACACTGAAGCTTTCTTT. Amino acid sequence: CASSDQGNTEAFF.

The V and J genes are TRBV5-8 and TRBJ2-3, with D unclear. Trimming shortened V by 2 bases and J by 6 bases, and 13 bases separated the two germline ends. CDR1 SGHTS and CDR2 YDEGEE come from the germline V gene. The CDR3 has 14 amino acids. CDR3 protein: CASSFWGSKDTQYF. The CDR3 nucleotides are TGTGCCAGCAGCTTTTGGGGTAGCAAGGATACGCAGTATTTT.

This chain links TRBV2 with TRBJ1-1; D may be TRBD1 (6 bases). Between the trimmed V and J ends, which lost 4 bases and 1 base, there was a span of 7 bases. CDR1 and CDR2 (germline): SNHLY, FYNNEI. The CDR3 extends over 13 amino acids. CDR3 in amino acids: CASSGRGNTEAFF. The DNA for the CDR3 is TGTGCCAGCAGTGGCAGGGGGAACACTGAAGCTTTCTTT.

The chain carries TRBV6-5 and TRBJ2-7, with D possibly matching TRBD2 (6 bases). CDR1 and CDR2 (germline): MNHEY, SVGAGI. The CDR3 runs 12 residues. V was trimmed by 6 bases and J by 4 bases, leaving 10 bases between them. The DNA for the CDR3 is TGTGCCAGCAGCCCTGCGGGGTACGAGCAGTACTTC. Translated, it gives CASSPAGYEQYF.

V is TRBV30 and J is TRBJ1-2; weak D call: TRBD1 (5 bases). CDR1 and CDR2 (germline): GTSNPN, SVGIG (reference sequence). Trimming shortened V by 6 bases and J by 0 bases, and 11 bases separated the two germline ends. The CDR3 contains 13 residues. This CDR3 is CACRDLANYGYTF. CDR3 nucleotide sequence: TGTGCCTGCCGGGACCTAGCTAACTATGGCTACACCTTC.

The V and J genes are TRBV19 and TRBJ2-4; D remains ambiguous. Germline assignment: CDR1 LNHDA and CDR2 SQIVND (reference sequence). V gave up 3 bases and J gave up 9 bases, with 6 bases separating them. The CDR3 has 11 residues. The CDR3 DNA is TGTGCCAGTAGTATCATGGGCATTCAGTACTTC. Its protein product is CASSIMGIQYF.

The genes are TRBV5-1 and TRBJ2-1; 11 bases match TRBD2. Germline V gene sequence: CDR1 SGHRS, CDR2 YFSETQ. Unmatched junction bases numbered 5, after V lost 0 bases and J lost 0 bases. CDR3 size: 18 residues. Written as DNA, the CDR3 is TGCGCCAGCAGCTTGGCTAGCGGGGGGCCGTCCTCCTACAATGAGCAGTTCTTC. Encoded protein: CASSLASGGPSSYNEQFF.

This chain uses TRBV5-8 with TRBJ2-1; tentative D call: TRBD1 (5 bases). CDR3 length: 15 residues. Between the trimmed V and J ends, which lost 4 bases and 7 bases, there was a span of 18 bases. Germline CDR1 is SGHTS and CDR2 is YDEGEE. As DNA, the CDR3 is TGTGCCAGCAGCCAGGCAGCAGGGTCGAGTAATGAGCAGTTCTTC. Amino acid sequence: CASSQAAGSSNEQFF.

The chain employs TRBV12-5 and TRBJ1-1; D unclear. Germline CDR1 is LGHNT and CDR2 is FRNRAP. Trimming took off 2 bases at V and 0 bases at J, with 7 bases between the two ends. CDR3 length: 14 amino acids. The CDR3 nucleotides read TGTGCTAGTGGTTTGACATCGCTGAACACTGAAGCTTTCTTT. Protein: CASGLTSLNTEAFF.

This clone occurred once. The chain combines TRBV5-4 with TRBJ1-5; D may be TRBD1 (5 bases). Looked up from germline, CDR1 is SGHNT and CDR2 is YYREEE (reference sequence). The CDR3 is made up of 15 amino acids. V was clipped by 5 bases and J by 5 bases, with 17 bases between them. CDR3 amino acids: CASSPGPGVYQPQHF. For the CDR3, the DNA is TGTGCCAGCAGTCCGGGTCCGGGGGTATATCAGCCCCAGCATTTT.

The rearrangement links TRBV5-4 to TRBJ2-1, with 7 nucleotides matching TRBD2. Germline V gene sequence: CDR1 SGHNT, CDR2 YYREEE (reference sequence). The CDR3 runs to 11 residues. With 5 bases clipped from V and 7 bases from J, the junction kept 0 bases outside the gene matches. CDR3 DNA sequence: TGTGCCAGCAGGGGGGGGAATGAGCAGTTCTTC. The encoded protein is CASRGGNEQFF.